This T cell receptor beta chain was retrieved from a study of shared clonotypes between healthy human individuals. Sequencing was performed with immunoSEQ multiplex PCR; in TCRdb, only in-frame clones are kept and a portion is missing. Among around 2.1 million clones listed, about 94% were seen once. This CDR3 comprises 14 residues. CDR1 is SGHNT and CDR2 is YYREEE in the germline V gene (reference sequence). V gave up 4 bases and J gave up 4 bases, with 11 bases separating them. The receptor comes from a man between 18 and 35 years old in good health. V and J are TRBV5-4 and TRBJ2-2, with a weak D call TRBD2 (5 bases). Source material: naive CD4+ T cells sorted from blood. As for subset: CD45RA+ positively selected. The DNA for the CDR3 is TGTGCCAGCAGCAAAAGCGGAGGCACCGGGGAGCTGTTTTTT. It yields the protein CASSKSGGTGELFF.